This T cell receptor beta chain was sequenced in a study of shared clonotypes between healthy human individuals. Points from the study as a whole: Blood alone was sampled, and tissue repertoires likely differ.

Sorted-subset replicate PCR reactions contained 200 to 250 ng DNA, corresponding to about 30,000 T cell genomes. Produced via immunoSEQ multiplex PCR; TCRdb's table is partial and in-frame only. The table lists roughly 680,000 clones, about two thirds of them singletons. The junction had 1 base not matched to a gene; V was cut back by 2 bases and J by 3 bases. Germline assignment: CDR1 MNHNY and CDR2 SVGAGI (reference sequence). CDR3 length: 14 residues. For this clone: No antigen is known for it.

Input material: memory CD4+ T cells sorted from blood. Subset here: CD45RA-negative fraction. This sequence joins TRBV6-6 and TRBJ1-2, with 9 bases identical to TRBD1. The TCR sequence derives from a woman between 25 and 40 years old in good health. The CDR3 bases are TGTGCCAGCAGTTACAGGGACAGGGACTATGGCTACACCTTC. Translating it yields CASSYRDRDYGYTF.